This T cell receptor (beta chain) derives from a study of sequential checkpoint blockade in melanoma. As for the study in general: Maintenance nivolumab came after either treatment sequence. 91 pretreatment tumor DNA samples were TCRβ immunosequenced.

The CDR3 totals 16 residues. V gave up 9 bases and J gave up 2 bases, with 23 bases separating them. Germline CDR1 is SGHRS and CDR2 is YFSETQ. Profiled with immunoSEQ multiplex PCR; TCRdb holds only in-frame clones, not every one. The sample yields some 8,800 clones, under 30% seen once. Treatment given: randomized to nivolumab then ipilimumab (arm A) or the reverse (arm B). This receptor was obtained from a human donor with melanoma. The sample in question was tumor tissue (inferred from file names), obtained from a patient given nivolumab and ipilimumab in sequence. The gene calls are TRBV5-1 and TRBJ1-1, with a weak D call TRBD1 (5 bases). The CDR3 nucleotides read TGCGCCACCGCCCCCCGACAGTCAGGGAGCAACACTGAAGCTTTCTTT. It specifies CATAPRQSGSNTEAFF. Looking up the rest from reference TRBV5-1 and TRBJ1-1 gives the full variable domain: KAGVTQTPRYLIKTRGQQVTLSCSPISGHRSVSWYQQTPGQGLQFLFEYFSETQRNKGNFPGRFSGRQFSNSRSEMNVSTLELGDSALYLCATAPRQSGSNTEAFFGQGTRLTVV.